This is a list of T cell receptor beta chains from one sample in a study of cytomegalovirus exposure and HLA in healthy donors. Method: immunoSEQ multiplex PCR; TCRdb's copy keeps in-frame clones and lacks some. The profile shows some 150,000 clones, roughly 70% of them singletons. The sequencing sample was made of PBMCs. The source is a woman between 55 and 75 years old in good health and CMV-seropositive. Each CDR3 is given with its conserved first and last residue. Size is stated for part of the rows, as once, few or many counts, or as a class when the clone is expanded.

v_call: TRBV10-2; clone_size: .; cdr3_aa: CASKWGEGGTEAFF
v_call: TRBV6-6; clone_size: .; cdr3_aa: CASSYPELSSYEQYF
v_call: TRBV19; clone_size: .; cdr3_aa: CASSMAGFRSGNTIYF
v_call: TRBV28; clone_size: .; cdr3_aa: CASSLAGVKNIQYF
v_call: TRBV4-1; clone_size: .; cdr3_aa: CASSQGVTGVNPDTQYF
v_call: TRBV29-1; clone_size: .; cdr3_aa: CSVDPAVGGYTF
v_call: TRBV5-4; clone_size: .; cdr3_aa: CASSLPLTGNTEAFF
v_call: TRBV28; clone_size: .; cdr3_aa: CASSLGQGVETQYF
v_call: TRBV7-9; clone_size: few; cdr3_aa: CASSAQTGKSTEAFF
v_call: TRBV18; clone_size: .; cdr3_aa: CASSLDRGSGYTF
v_call: TRBV15; clone_size: .; cdr3_aa: CATSRTGSEQYF
v_call: TRBV5-4; clone_size: .; cdr3_aa: CASSLEQANTGELFF
v_call: TRBV5-4; clone_size: .; cdr3_aa: CASSLRGAKSYEQYF
v_call: TRBV28; clone_size: .; cdr3_aa: CASSPSGSRMYIQYF